This T cell receptor (beta chain) appears in the sequencing data of a study of cytomegalovirus exposure and HLA in healthy donors. In regard to this clone: Its antigen is undetermined.

PCR amplification relied on 60 Vbeta primers (plus 13 Jbeta primers). The assay was immunoSEQ multiplex PCR, and TCRdb's table has in-frame clones only and misses some. Of 180,000 or so clones detected, approximately 71% appear once; the ten largest clones hold roughly 8%. General study results and limits: A later analysis linked a missense DCLRE1C variant to TCR beta V- and J-gene trimming.

Germline V gives CDR1 LGHNT, CDR2 FRNRAP. V trimming: 6 bases; J trimming: 5 bases; junction bases outside the gene matches: 12. This CDR3 comprises 16 residues. This sequence was found in a woman between 35 and 50 years old in good health and CMV-seropositive. The chain employs TRBV12-5 and TRBJ2-1; 8 bases line up with TRBD1. The specimen sequenced was PBMCs. CDR3 nucleotide sequence: TGTGCTAGTGGCCACCAGGGGGCTAGTCAGGACAATGAGCAGTTCTTC. This codes for CASGHQGASQDNEQFF. The entire variable domain, with the rest obtained from reference TRBV12-5 and TRBJ2-1, is as follows: DARVTQTPRHKVTEMGQEVTMRCQPILGHNTVFWYRQTMMQGLELLAYFRNRAPLDDSGMPKDRFSAEMPDATLATLKIQPSEPRDSAVYFCASGHQGASQDNEQFFGPGTRLTVL.